The present TCR beta chain was sequenced within a study of PD-1 blockade in classical Hodgkin lymphoma (dated by TCRdb to 2018 to 2021). About the study as a whole: A peripheral blood immune signature of response to PD-1 blockade in classical Hodgkin lymphoma was defined using TCR beta sequencing and CyTOF.

In light of the paper, this sample's time point label describes: newly diagnosed, previously untreated cHL patient sample. As a comparison group for the relapsed/refractory trial patients, PBMCs from patients with newly diagnosed, previously untreated classical Hodgkin lymphoma were sequenced. Peripheral blood was collected in 8 mL Vacutainer Cell Preparation Tubes, from which PBMCs were isolated by centrifugation and then cryopreserved. As encoded in the germline V gene, CDR1 is MDHEN while CDR2 is SYDVKM. Reading from cysteine to phenylalanine, the CDR3 counts 11 amino acids. The only DNA kept is the CDR3, 33 bases in frame from the first base. Summary of the overall study and its limitations: Baseline TCR diversity was reported to be lower in newly diagnosed patients than in healthy donors, and even lower in relapsed/refractory patients. The study covered only a single clinical trial cohort, and the causes of the repertoire differences, possibly disease activity or prior therapy, were still not defined.

The Qiagen DNeasy kit was used to extract genomic DNA from unsorted PBMCs and from the negatively selected CD4+ and CD8+ fractions. Using primers that anneal to V and J segments, immunoSEQ multiplex PCR amplified the TCR beta CDR3 regions. A synthetic immune receptor repertoire was used to minimize amplification bias, and remaining bias was computationally removed after sequencing. The study's own analysis went as follows. Custom Python scripts were used to quantify repertoire diversity as the Shannon entropy index. The unsorted, CD4+ and CD8+ repertoires were each analyzed separately, with the exception of combined analyses, where CD4+ and CD8+ sequences were merged in silico. Held by TCRdb, this immuneACCESS table contains in-frame sequences only and omits some clones. Under half of the omission traces to an unresolved V gene where checked; the cause of the rest is unknown. D and trimming come from the DNA, and the V and J calls and clone size come from that table. Present in this sample are 15,000 to 20,000 clones, 75% to 95% of which were seen just once. Clones ranked in the top ten supply less than 8.5% of the sample.

Comment on this clone: Its antigen is currently not known. The junction departs from the called germline gene at one end, perhaps through a read error.

The sequenced material came from peripheral blood mononuclear cells (PBMCs). This sequence originates from a human donor with classical Hodgkin lymphoma. The receptor chain draws on TRBV28 and TRBJ2-5; the D gene cannot be resolved reliably. The DNA sequence is given as TGTGCCAGCAGCTCCCAAAAGACCCAGTACTTC. It codes for CASSSQKTQYF.